One sample yielded the 22 T cell receptor beta chains listed below, sequenced in a study of monozygotic twins with inflammatory bowel disease. TCRdb processed the 5' RACE reads again and assigns one entry to each CDR3 protein, with no DNA. In total, the table holds 150,000 or so distinct CDR3 sequences. The specimen sequenced was blood. These TCRs come from a human donor with ulcerative colitis or Crohn's disease, or a healthy co-twin of an affected twin (not recorded which).

This rearrangement joins TRBV7-9 to TRBJ2-7; TCRdb lists TRBD2, though no DNA is available to test this call. The CDR3 length is 15 residues. The germline V gene has CDR1 SEHNR and CDR2 FQNEAQ (reference sequence). CDR3 loop: CASSLASGGAYEQYF.

This chain joins TRBV29-1 and TRBJ2-7; no DNA is available, so the TRBD1 call from TCRdb remains unchecked. Germline values: CDR1 SQVTM, CDR2 ANQGSEA. The CDR3 is 12 amino acids. This chain's CDR3 is CSVGDSSYEQYF.

The chain has TRBV2 and TRBJ2-3. The CDR3 is made up of 16 amino acids. CDR1 is SNHLY, CDR2 FYNNEI, per germline. Here the CDR3 reads CASKVQGLNPTDTQYF.

The CDR3 protein is CASSLVPLEEIYGYTF. The chain is built from TRBV5-5 and TRBJ1-2; TCRdb selects TRBD1, and the lack of DNA leaves this call unchecked. The germline V gene encodes CDR1 SGHKS and CDR2 YYEKEE (reference sequence). The CDR3 loop spans 16 amino acids.

This chain links TRBV20-1 with TRBJ2-1; as DNA is missing, the TRBD2 call by TCRdb cannot be tested. The CDR3 totals 20 residues. Germline V CDR1 and CDR2: DFQATT, SNEGSKA (reference sequence). CDR3 sequence reads: CSARGQGLAGEWSSYNEQFF.

CDR3 loop: CATSREGQDRVDTQYF. The chain combines TRBV15 with TRBJ2-3; TCRdb picks TRBD1, but there is no DNA to check that call. CDR3 length: 16 residues. Germline V CDR1 and CDR2: LNHNV, YYDKDF (reference sequence).

V usage is TRBV20-1 and J usage is TRBJ2-1; without DNA, the TCRdb call of TRBD1 cannot be checked. Germline loops: CDR1 DFQATT, CDR2 SNEGSKA (reference sequence). This CDR3 region has 13 residues. The CDR3: CSAAPGSQDEQFF.

This chain links TRBV20-1 with TRBJ2-2; TCRdb picks TRBD2, but there is no DNA to check that call. The CDR3 runs to 15 residues. Per germline, CDR1 DFQATT and CDR2 SNEGSKA (reference sequence). The CDR3 region is CSAILAGVNTGELFF.

The rearrangement uses TRBV5-1 and TRBJ2-3; TCRdb picks TRBD2, but there is no DNA to check that call. The CDR3 runs 16 residues. The germline gives CDR1 SGHRS, CDR2 YFSETQ. CDR3 protein: CASSLGGGRAPDTQYF.

V usage is TRBV5-1 and J usage is TRBJ1-1. Germline CDR1 and CDR2: SGHRS and YFSETQ. This CDR3 is 15 amino acids long. The CDR3 protein is CASSLGVVRNTEAFF.

V is TRBV15 and J is TRBJ2-5. Germline V gene data show CDR1 as LNHNV and CDR2 as YYDKDF (reference sequence). The CDR3 loop spans 12 amino acids. CDR3 loop: CATSRDGETQYF.

The chain links TRBV7-2 to TRBJ2-7; TCRdb calls TRBD2, which cannot be checked without DNA. The CDR3 runs to 16 residues. Germline CDR1 is SGHTA and CDR2 is FQGNSA. CDR3 protein: CASSRTWRVELSEQYF.

The J gene is TRBJ2-1, the V gene TRBV30. The CDR3 covers 11 residues. The V gene's germline CDR1 is GTSNPN and CDR2 SVGIG (reference sequence). CDR3: CAWSNPNEQFF.

This chain connects TRBV24-1 to TRBJ1-5; the TCRdb call, TRBD1, lacks DNA for checking. This CDR3 has 14 amino acids. Germline values: CDR1 KGHDR, CDR2 SFDVKD. The CDR3 sequence is CATSGQGYNQPQHF.

The chain combines TRBV7-2 with TRBJ1-5; there is no DNA to check the TCRdb D call of TRBD1. Per the germline V gene, CDR1 is SGHTA and CDR2 is FQGNSA. The CDR3 has 14 residues. CDR3: CASSLSHSNQPQHF.

This chain joins TRBV28 and TRBJ1-1; lacking DNA, the TRBD1 call made by TCRdb goes unchecked. CDR3 length equals 13 residues. The germline CDR1 and CDR2 sequences are MDHEN and SYDVKM. The CDR3: CASYVQANTEAFF.

V usage is TRBV5-5 and J usage is TRBJ2-7; TCRdb selects TRBD2, and the lack of DNA leaves this call unchecked. Germline V gives CDR1 SGHKS, CDR2 YYEKEE (reference sequence). The CDR3 loop spans 17 amino acids. CDR3 in amino acids: CASSSPRLAGAVYEQYF.

The chain is built from TRBV12-3 or TRBV12-4 and TRBJ2-7; lacking DNA, the TRBD2 call made by TCRdb goes unchecked. The CDR3 contains 14 residues. The CDR3: CASRPDSYVYEQYF.

The chain combines TRBV19 with TRBJ2-1; TCRdb proposes TRBD1, but this gene call is untestable without DNA. The CDR3 totals 14 residues. CDR1 and CDR2 (germline): LNHDA, SQIVND (reference sequence). CDR3 protein: CASSRTGSYNEQFF.

The chain is built from TRBV29-1 and TRBJ1-5; TCRdb reports TRBD1, a call that lacks DNA to check it against. The CDR3 contains 13 residues. Germline loops: CDR1 SQVTM, CDR2 ANQGSEA. CDR3 loop: CSVATGGNQPQHF. The whole variable domain, remainder taken from reference TRBV29-1 and TRBJ1-5, is SAVISQKPSRDICQRGTSLTIQCQVDSQVTMMFWYRQQPGQSLTLIATANQGSEATYESGFVIDKFPISRPNLTFSTLTVSNMSPEDSSIYLCSVATGGNQPQHFGDGTRLSIL.

This chain uses TRBV5-1 with TRBJ1-6; TCRdb's D gene call, TRBD1, goes unchecked for lack of DNA. Per the germline V gene, CDR1 is SGHRS and CDR2 is YFSETQ. This CDR3 has 15 residues. Here the CDR3 reads CASSLGQTRGSPLHF.

The V and J genes are TRBV12-3 or TRBV12-4 and TRBJ1-5; checking the TCRdb D call of TRBD1 is not possible without DNA. The length of the CDR3 is 15 residues. The CDR3 region is CASSSTGSADQPQHF.